This record concerns one T cell receptor beta chain sequence. No antigen is known for it. The data were obtained in a study of cytomegalovirus exposure and HLA in healthy donors. Study results and limitations: An analysis that was carried out later associated some 17,000 TCR beta sequences with HLA alleles at 0.05 false discovery rate. A missense variant in DCLRE1C was later tied to TCR beta V- and J-gene trimming.

A multiplex PCR was run with 60 Vbeta primers and 13 Jbeta primers. Assay used: immunoSEQ multiplex PCR; TCRdb lists only in-frame clones, some missing. The repertoire has 80,000 or so clones, 55% to 85% of them found once; the top ten carry approximately 10%. The CDR3 length is 13 residues. The V end was cut by 3 bases, the J end by 6 bases, with 10 bases between. The germline V gene encodes CDR1 MNHNS and CDR2 SASEGT. This sequence was found in a woman in her forties in good health and CMV-seropositive. J is TRBJ2-3 and V is TRBV6-1, with TRBD1 as a possible D gene (5 bases). Sequencing was carried out using PBMCs. The CDR3 reads CASSDQGSDTQYF. CDR3 bases: TGTGCCAGCAGTGACCAGGGTAGTGATACGCAGTATTTT.